These 26 T cell receptor beta chains originate from one sample sequenced in a study of PD-L1 blockade in urothelial cancer. Clones were read by immunoSEQ multiplex PCR, and TCRdb kept only the in-frame ones, dropping some. The sample yields 50,000 to 55,000 clones, 70% to 80% seen once. The material was PBMCs, obtained around atezolizumab (anti-PD-L1) treatment. The receptors were gathered from a man aged 70-80 years with urothelial cancer.

This chain uses TRBV6-5 with TRBJ2-6; unclear D gene. Deletions cut 5 bases from V and 5 bases from J, with 13 bases between. CDR1 is MNHEY, CDR2 SVGAGI, per germline. The CDR3 runs to 15 residues. CDR3: CASSLGVSRANVLTF. CDR3 bases: TGTGCCAGCAGTCTCGGAGTGAGTCGGGCCAACGTCCTGACTTTC.

The chain is built from TRBV27 and TRBJ1-2; 9 bases line up with TRBD1. From germline, CDR1 is MNHEY and CDR2 SMNVEV (reference sequence). The junction had 7 bases not matched to a gene; V was cut back by 4 bases and J by 7 bases. The CDR3 loop spans 14 amino acids. The CDR3 DNA is TGTGCCAGCAGTTCCCCGGACAGGGGAATTGGCTACACCTTC. It specifies CASSSPDRGIGYTF.

The V call is TRBV5-4, the J call TRBJ2-1; tentatively, D is TRBD2 (6 bases). The CDR3 has 15 amino acids. V lost 6 bases, J lost 5 bases, and 18 bases lay in between. Germline lookup yields CDR1 SGHNT and CDR2 YYREEE (reference sequence). CDR3 nucleotide sequence: TGTGCCAGCAACTTAGCCATAGCGGATAACAATGAGCAGTTCTTC. Its translation: CASNLAIADNNEQFF. The whole variable domain, remainder taken from reference TRBV5-4 and TRBJ2-1, is ETGVTQSPTHLIKTRGQQVTLRCSSQSGHNTVSWYQQALGQGPQFIFQYYREEENGRGNFPPRFSGLQFPNYSSELNVNALELDDSALYLCASNLAIADNNEQFFGPGTRLTVL.

The chain has TRBV4-3 and TRBJ2-7, with 10 bases fitting TRBD1. The CDR3 loop spans 15 amino acids. Germline V gene data show CDR1 as LGHNA and CDR2 as YSLEER. V shed 3 bases, J shed 1 base, and the junction held 3 bases outside the gene matches. The CDR3 here is CASSQWTGGSYEQYF. In DNA form, the CDR3 reads TGCGCCAGCAGCCAGTGGACAGGGGGATCCTACGAGCAGTACTTC.

The V call is TRBV2, the J call TRBJ2-7; D is possibly TRBD2 (7 bases). The CDR3 contains 14 residues. Germline assignment: CDR1 SNHLY and CDR2 FYNNEI. Trimming left V 4 bases short and J 2 bases short, with 12 bases between. The CDR3 nucleotides are TGTGCCAGCAGTGTGGGAGGGGGGCCCTACGAGCAGTACTTC. This encodes CASSVGGGPYEQYF.

This rearrangement joins TRBV6-5 to TRBJ2-7; 9 bases fit TRBD1. CDR3 length: 13 residues. J lost 7 bases, V lost 8 bases, and 9 bases had no gene match. Germline CDR1 and CDR2: MNHEY and SVGAGI. The CDR3 protein is CASGGQGRKEQYF. CDR3 nucleotide sequence: TGTGCCAGCGGGGGACAGGGCCGGAAGGAGCAGTACTTC.

This chain links TRBV5-1 with TRBJ2-1; a weak D match, TRBD2 (6 bases). Per germline, CDR1 SGHRS and CDR2 YFSETQ. V gave up 0 bases and J gave up 4 bases, with 11 bases separating them. There are 15 residues in the CDR3. In DNA, the CDR3 is TGCGCCAGCAGCTTGGCCCAGGGAGGTTACAATGAGCAGTTCTTC. Encoded protein: CASSLAQGGYNEQFF.

This clone was observed a handful of times. V and J are TRBV30 and TRBJ1-1, with D possibly being TRBD1 (6 bases). The CDR3 runs to 13 residues. Germline V gene data show CDR1 as GTSNPN and CDR2 as SVGIG (reference sequence). The V end lost 4 bases, the J end lost 6 bases, and 15 bases lay between the germline ends. The CDR3 DNA reads as TGTGCCTGGACCCCGGGACAATACTCTGAAGCTTTCTTT. It translates to CAWTPGQYSEAFF.

This chain joins TRBV27 and TRBJ2-1, with D tentatively TRBD1 (6 bases). Germline assignment: CDR1 MNHEY and CDR2 SMNVEV (reference sequence). The CDR3 is 14 amino acids. V was cut by 3 bases and J by 4 bases, with 10 bases left in between. In DNA, the CDR3 is TGTGCCAGCAGTTTCCTGGACAGTTACAATGAGCAGTTCTTC. Translation gives CASSFLDSYNEQFF.

The chain employs TRBV29-1 and TRBJ2-5; tentative D call: TRBD1 (5 bases). Trimming left V 6 bases short and J 5 bases short, with 13 bases between. There are 12 residues in the CDR3. Germline V gives CDR1 SQVTM, CDR2 ANQGSEA. The CDR3 DNA follows: TGCAGCGTACTTAGGGGTGGGGAGACCCAGTACTTC. It is translated as CSVLRGGETQYF.

The gene calls are TRBV6-5 and TRBJ1-5; D gene unclear. The V gene's germline CDR1 is MNHEY and CDR2 SVGAGI. The CDR3 covers 13 residues. V was shortened by 5 bases and J by 4 bases, with 9 bases between the two germline ends. The chain's CDR3 is CASSDTWNQPQHF. CDR3 nucleotides: TGTGCCAGCAGTGATACTTGGAATCAGCCCCAGCATTTT.

This CDR3 is CASSIEKLRNGYTF. CDR3 bases: TGTGCCAGTAGTATAGAGAAACTAAGAAACGGCTACACCTTC. V is TRBV19 and J is TRBJ1-2; the D is unclear. The CDR3 spans 14 residues. V was pared by 0 bases and J by 8 bases, with 13 bases between. Germline-derived CDR1 and CDR2 are LNHDA and SQIVND (reference sequence).

The chain carries TRBV4-1 and TRBJ2-6; D possibly corresponds to TRBD1 (6 bases). The V and J ends lost 3 bases and 0 bases respectively, with 15 bases between them. Germline CDR1 and CDR2: MGHRA and YSYEKL. The CDR3 is 18 residues long. Here the CDR3 DNA reads TGCGCCAGCAGCCAGTTACAGGGTAGGGGCTCTGGGGCCAACGTCCTGACTTTC. Encoded protein: CASSQLQGRGSGANVLTF.

CDR3 DNA: TGTGCCAGCAGCCCCTCGGGGGAAAAAGAGACCCAGTACTTC. It translates to CASSPSGEKETQYF. V is TRBV7-9 and J is TRBJ2-5; TRBD2 might be the D (6 bases). The CDR3 has 14 amino acids. Germline V gene data show CDR1 as SEHNR and CDR2 as FQNEAQ (reference sequence). The ends were cut back, 5 bases at V and 3 bases at J, with 13 bases in the middle.

The chain joins TRBV19 to TRBJ2-1; the match to TRBD1 covers 8 bases. V lost 4 bases and J lost 0; bases outside the gene matches: 5. The CDR3 runs 16 residues. Germline CDR1 reads LNHDA; CDR2 reads SQIVND (reference sequence). The CDR3 here is CASSTRTGSSYNEQFF. CDR3 bases: TGTGCCAGTAGTACCAGGACAGGGAGCTCCTACAATGAGCAGTTCTTC.

This sequence joins TRBV5-1 and TRBJ1-4, with D possibly matching TRBD1 (5 bases). In germline, CDR1 is SGHRS, CDR2 YFSETQ. This CDR3 is built from 15 residues. The ends were cut back, 2 bases at V and 4 bases at J, with 12 bases in the middle. Here the CDR3 DNA reads TGCGCCAGCAGCTTATCGCCAGGGTTTAATGAAAAACTGTTTTTT. Residues: CASSLSPGFNEKLFF. The variable domain in full, with the rest retrieved from reference TRBV5-1 and TRBJ1-4, is KAGVTQTPRYLIKTRGQQVTLSCSPISGHRSVSWYQQTPGQGLQFLFEYFSETQRNKGNFPGRFSGRQFSNSRSEMNVSTLELGDSALYLCASSLSPGFNEKLFFGSGTQLSVL.

This clone has a single count. The chain combines TRBV18 with TRBJ2-5; no firm D call. CDR1 and CDR2 from the germline V gene are KGHSH and LQKENI. The CDR3 length is 14 residues. The V end lost 1 base, the J end lost 3 bases, and 9 bases lay between the germline ends. The CDR3 reads CASSPLRREETQYF. DNA for the CDR3: TGTGCCAGCTCACCACTGAGGCGCGAAGAGACCCAGTACTTC.

This chain uses TRBV9 with TRBJ1-1; possible D gene TRBD1, 5 bases. The CDR3 is made up of 14 amino acids. The germline V and J ends were trimmed by 3 bases and 5 bases, with 14 bases remaining between them. Germline V gene lookup returns CDR1 SGDLS and CDR2 YYNGEE. CDR3 loop: CASSANQGFTEAFF. CDR3 DNA sequence: TGTGCCAGCAGCGCTAACCAGGGATTTACTGAAGCTTTCTTT.

This clone was seen a single time. The chain has TRBV15 and TRBJ2-7; TRBD1 matches at 8 bases. J gave up 3 bases and V 5 bases, and 6 bases lay outside the gene matches. This CDR3 is built from 14 residues. Germline V gene data show CDR1 as LNHNV and CDR2 as YYDKDF (reference sequence). The CDR3 loop reads CATSSRDRFYEQYF. Here the CDR3 DNA reads TGTGCCACCAGCTCACGGGACAGGTTCTACGAGCAGTACTTC.

The V call is TRBV7-2, the J call TRBJ1-5, with D perhaps TRBD1 (5 bases). V dropped 1 base and J dropped 7 bases, with 11 bases sitting between them. This CDR3 is built from 14 residues. Per the germline V gene, CDR1 is SGHTA and CDR2 is FQGNSA. In DNA form, the CDR3 reads TGTGCCAGCAGCTTAGAGGCAGGGTGGCAGCCCCAGCATTTT. Residues: CASSLEAGWQPQHF.

This clone was observed once. The CDR3 sequence: CATSRVGRNSGANVLTF. Written as DNA, the CDR3 is TGTGCCACCAGCAGAGTTGGCCGTAACTCTGGGGCCAACGTCCTGACTTTC. The chain is built from TRBV15 and TRBJ2-6; no firm D call. Germline loops: CDR1 LNHNV, CDR2 YYDKDF (reference sequence). Between the trimmed V and J ends, which lost 1 base and 0 bases, there was a span of 10 bases. The CDR3 covers 17 residues.

The chain's CDR3 is CASSLTTGKETQYF. The DNA for the CDR3 is TGCGCCAGCAGCTTGACTACAGGGAAAGAGACCCAGTACTTC. This rearrangement joins TRBV5-1 to TRBJ2-5; D is possibly TRBD1 (6 bases). This CDR3 spans 14 amino acids. The V end was cut by 1 base, the J end by 3 bases, with 10 bases between. CDR1 and CDR2 from the germline V gene are SGHRS and YFSETQ.

The V call is TRBV6-5, the J call TRBJ2-7; the match to TRBD1 covers 9 bases. The CDR3 is made up of 14 amino acids. Germline CDR1 and CDR2: MNHEY and SVGAGI. The V gene end was trimmed by 6 bases and the J gene end by 5 bases; junction bases not matched to a gene: 8. The CDR3 here is CASSRKQGAHEQYF. The DNA for the CDR3 is TGTGCCAGCAGCCGCAAACAGGGGGCCCACGAGCAGTACTTC.

The genes are TRBV18 and TRBJ2-7, with 8 bases fitting TRBD1. Trimming cost V 5 bases and J 5 bases; bases outside gene matches: 5. CDR1 KGHSH and CDR2 LQKENI come from the germline V gene. This CDR3 has 13 amino acids. CDR3 residues: CASSGDRYHEQYF. CDR3 coding DNA: TGTGCCAGCTCAGGGGACAGGTACCACGAGCAGTACTTC.

The genes are TRBV7-2 and TRBJ2-1; D perhaps matches TRBD2 (6 bases). The germline CDR1 and CDR2 sequences are SGHTA and FQGNSA. CDR3 length: 15 amino acids. V was clipped by 0 bases and J by 3 bases, with 9 bases between them. CDR3 DNA sequence: TGTGCCAGCAGCTTAGCGGGAGGAGACTACAATGAGCAGTTCTTC. It codes for CASSLAGGDYNEQFF. The variable domain in full, with the rest retrieved from reference TRBV7-2 and TRBJ2-1, is GAGVSQSPSNKVTEKGKDVELRCDPISGHTALYWYRQSLGQGLEFLIYFQGNSAPDKSGLPSDRFSAERTGGSVSTLTIQRTQQEDSAVYLCASSLAGGDYNEQFFGPGTRLTVL.

The V and J genes are TRBV5-8 and TRBJ2-7, with D tentatively TRBD2 (6 bases). The V end lost 4 bases, the J end lost 6 bases, and 14 bases lay between the germline ends. The CDR3 is 13 amino acids. Per germline, CDR1 SGHTS and CDR2 YDEGEE. The CDR3 loop is CASSLFSGLEQYF. The CDR3 region has the DNA TGTGCCAGCAGCCTTTTCAGCGGGCTCGAGCAGTACTTC.